The 23 T cell receptor beta chains in this list originate from one sample, sequenced in a study of shared clonotypes between healthy human individuals. Sequencing used immunoSEQ multiplex PCR; TCRdb keeps in-frame clones, though not all of them. The table records 450,000 to 600,000 clones, less than 85% of them present only once. The sample comprised PBMCs. The receptors originated from a woman aged 40 to 49 in good health. Some clones in this sample may be carry-over from other donors' samples.

The genes are TRBV7-8 and TRBJ1-5; TRBD1 agrees at 7 bases. The CDR3 runs to 15 residues. Per the germline V gene, CDR1 is SGHVS and CDR2 is FQNEAQ. Trimming cost V 5 bases and J 5 bases; bases outside gene matches: 9. DNA of the CDR3: TGTGCCAGCAGCCAAACGACAGGGCGCGATCAGCCCCAGCATTTT. Amino acid sequence: CASSQTTGRDQPQHF.

The CDR3: CASSLGVGSQETQYF. Here the CDR3 DNA reads TGTGCCAGCAGTTTAGGGGTAGGGAGCCAAGAGACCCAGTACTTC. The J gene is TRBJ2-5, the V gene TRBV28; D perhaps matches TRBD2 (5 bases). The CDR3 runs to 15 residues. V shed 2 bases and J shed 1 base, with 11 bases lying between them. The germline gives CDR1 MDHEN, CDR2 SYDVKM.

The rearrangement uses TRBV29-1 and TRBJ2-5, with unresolved D. Germline CDR1 and CDR2: SQVTM and ANQGSEA. V was clipped by 0 bases and J by 4 bases, with 0 bases between them. CDR3 length equals 10 residues. The CDR3 is CSVEEETQYF. The CDR3 DNA sequence: TGCAGCGTTGAAGAAGAGACCCAGTACTTC.

V usage is TRBV4-3 and J usage is TRBJ2-3, with D hard to call. V dropped 3 bases and J dropped 2 bases, with 18 bases sitting between them. The germline CDR1 and CDR2 sequences are LGHNA and YSLEER. There are 17 residues in the CDR3. CDR3 region: CASSQDTYGPPTDTQYF. In DNA form, the CDR3 reads TGCGCCAGCAGCCAGGATACCTACGGTCCCCCCACAGATACGCAGTATTTT.

The gene calls are TRBV28 and TRBJ2-7, with D unclear. V gave up 4 bases and J gave up 0 bases, with 10 bases separating them. CDR1 MDHEN and CDR2 SYDVKM come from the germline V gene. CDR3 length: 14 amino acids. The CDR3 region has the DNA TGTGCCAGCAGTTCTCTAAAGAGCTCCTACGAGCAGTACTTC. It translates to CASSSLKSSYEQYF.

The chain is built from TRBV6-5 and TRBJ2-5; unclear D gene. The CDR3 is 13 residues long. The germline gives CDR1 MNHEY, CDR2 SVGAGI. Trimming cost V 5 bases and J 5 bases, with 12 bases left between them. CDR3 in amino acids: CASSLYMRETQYF. The CDR3 DNA is TGTGCCAGCAGTCTCTATATGCGGGAGACCCAGTACTTC.

This clone showed up just once. The genes are TRBV11-2 and TRBJ1-4, with D unresolved. The germline V and J ends were trimmed by 5 bases and 4 bases, with 14 bases remaining between them. CDR3 size: 15 residues. The V gene's germline CDR1 is SGHAT and CDR2 FQNNGV. The CDR3 DNA sequence: TGTGCCAGCAGCCTTAGAGGTGCGGGTAATGAAAAACTGTTTTTT. Translated, it gives CASSLRGAGNEKLFF.

The chain uses TRBV11-2 and TRBJ2-1; 7 bases align to TRBD2. The J segment lost 12 bases and the V segment lost 1 base, leaving 9 bases of the junction unmatched. The length of the CDR3 is 14 residues. CDR1 is SGHAT and CDR2 is FQNNGV in the germline V gene. CDR3 sequence (DNA): TGTGCCAGCAGCTTAGTGGAGCGGGGCCGGGGGCAGTTCTTC. It yields the protein CASSLVERGRGQFF.

The genes are TRBV18 and TRBJ2-7; either TRBD1 or TRBD2 may supply D (5 bases each). In germline, CDR1 is KGHSH, CDR2 LQKENI. The CDR3 consists of 14 residues. V was clipped by 2 bases and J by 3 bases, with 11 bases between them. The CDR3 nucleotides read TGTGCCAGCTCACCAGGGACGGAGGACTACGAGCAGTACTTC. This translates into CASSPGTEDYEQYF.

This clone showed up just once. This chain links TRBV5-4 with TRBJ1-1; TRBD1 matches at 11 bases. CDR1 is SGHNT, CDR2 YYREEE, per germline (reference sequence). Germline trimming cut 3 bases from V and 4 bases from J; bases unmatched to any gene: 8. The CDR3 is 16 residues long. The CDR3 DNA sequence: TGTGCCAGCAGCTCCGGACAGGGGGCGTGGAGCACTGAAGCTTTCTTT. This encodes CASSSGQGAWSTEAFF.

The rearrangement joins TRBV6-5 to TRBJ1-4, with unresolved D. This CDR3 spans 14 amino acids. The V gene's germline CDR1 is MNHEY and CDR2 SVGAGI. Trimming shortened V by 2 bases and J by 8 bases, and 12 bases separated the two germline ends. Here the CDR3 reads CASSYHGEMEKLFF. The CDR3 DNA follows: TGTGCCAGCAGTTACCACGGGGAGATGGAAAAACTGTTTTTT.

The J gene is TRBJ2-1, the V gene TRBV4-3, with 9 positions matching TRBD1. The CDR3 has 16 amino acids. The germline CDR1 and CDR2 sequences are LGHNA and YSLEER. J was trimmed by 7 bases and V by 3 bases; bases with no gene match: 10. The CDR3 DNA follows: TGCGCCAGCAGCCAGAGGGACAGGGACGGTGGGAATGAGCAGTTCTTC. Protein product: CASSQRDRDGGNEQFF.

The CDR3 here is CASRDPPGGTDTQYF. CDR3 DNA: TGCGCCAGCAGGGACCCACCGGGCGGCACAGATACGCAGTATTTT. J is TRBJ2-3 and V is TRBV10-2; D is unresolved. The CDR3 covers 15 residues. V was trimmed by 6 bases and J by 1 base, leaving 14 bases between them. CDR1 WSHSY and CDR2 SAAADI come from the germline V gene.

The chain joins TRBV5-6 to TRBJ2-5; TRBD2 matches at 8 bases. The CDR3 is 13 residues long. The ends lost 1 base at V and 4 bases at J; junction bases unmatched: 0. Per the germline V gene, CDR1 is SGHDT and CDR2 is YYEEEE. The DNA for the CDR3 is TGTGCCAGCAGCTTGACTAGCGGAGAGACCCAGTACTTC. It specifies CASSLTSGETQYF.

The rearrangement uses TRBV10-3 and TRBJ2-7; 7 bases match TRBD1. Germline lookup yields CDR1 ENHRY and CDR2 SYGVKD. After removal of 10 bases from V and 0 bases from J, the junction contained 6 bases not matched to a gene. The CDR3 consists of 13 residues. The DNA for the CDR3 is TGTGCCACAGGACAGGAGACCTCCTACGAGCAGTACTTC. This codes for CATGQETSYEQYF.

The V call is TRBV5-4, the J call TRBJ1-3; no definite D call. CDR3 length equals 16 residues. Germline V lookup: CDR1 SGHNT, CDR2 YYREEE (reference sequence). The V gene lost 0 bases and the J gene lost 2 bases, with 12 bases spanning the gap. Written as DNA, the CDR3 is TGTGCCAGCAGCTTGGATTTGGGCAGAACTGGAAACACCATATATTTT. Translation: CASSLDLGRTGNTIYF.

The count of this clone is one. The chain employs TRBV5-1 and TRBJ2-2; either TRBD1 or TRBD2 may supply D (5 bases each). V was cut by 4 bases and J by 3 bases, with 16 bases left in between. The CDR3 loop spans 16 amino acids. Germline V CDR1 and CDR2: SGHRS, YFSETQ. The CDR3 DNA follows: TGCGCCAGCAGCCCCAATACGGGACGGTACACCGGGGAGCTGTTTTTT. Its translation is CASSPNTGRYTGELFF.

The chain couples TRBV6-1 to TRBJ2-7; 7 positions agree with TRBD1. The CDR3 sequence is 13 residues long. The V segment lost 6 bases and the J segment 3 bases; nucleotides outside the gene matches: 5. CDR1 is MNHNS and CDR2 is SASEGT in the germline V gene. The CDR3 loop reads CASSHRGRYEQYF. DNA for the CDR3: TGTGCCAGCAGCCACAGGGGTCGCTACGAGCAGTACTTC.

As concerns this clone: This sequence is one base from a far larger clone and is likely a read error. The V gene is TRBV6-1, the J gene TRBJ2-6; D remains unclear. The CDR3 extends over 15 amino acids. Germline V CDR1 and CDR2: MNHNS, SASEGT. The CDR3 protein is CAGSAENSGANVLTF. In DNA, the CDR3 is TGTGCCGGCAGTGCGGAGAACTCTGGGGCCAACGTCCTGACTTTC.

As for this clone: Being one base from a much bigger clone, this may be a read error. The chain uses TRBV5-1 and TRBJ1-4; possible D gene TRBD1, 5 bases. Germline V CDR1 and CDR2: SGHRS, YFSETQ. The CDR3 extends over 16 amino acids. In nucleotides, the CDR3 is TGCGCCAGCAGCTTGGGAGCCCAGGGAGGTAATGAAAAACTGCTTTTT. Its translation is CASSLGAQGGNEKLLF. Together with reference TRBV5-1 and TRBJ1-4, the CDR3 gives the full variable domain: KAGVTQTPRYLIKTRGQQVTLSCSPISGHRSVSWYQQTPGQGLQFLFEYFSETQRNKGNFPGRFSGRQFSNSRSEMNVSTLELGDSALYLCASSLGAQGGNEKLLFGSGTQLSVL.

The chain links TRBV25-1 to TRBJ2-5, with D possibly TRBD2 on 5 matching bases. Between the trimmed V and J ends, which lost 1 base and 0 bases, there was a span of 6 bases. The CDR3 loop spans 14 amino acids. CDR1 and CDR2 from the germline V gene are MGHDK and SYGVNS. CDR3 region: CASSESRDQETQYF. DNA of the CDR3: TGTGCCAGCAGTGAATCGAGGGACCAAGAGACCCAGTACTTC.

J is TRBJ1-1 and V is TRBV7-2; unclear D gene. Germline loops: CDR1 SGHTA, CDR2 FQGNSA. Trimming stripped 2 bases from V and 12 bases from J, with 16 bases between. The CDR3 spans 13 residues. The DNA for the CDR3 is TGTGCCAGCAGCTTAAGGAGTTCGGGGATGTCTTTCTTT. It yields the protein CASSLRSSGMSFF.

The rearrangement uses TRBV29-1 and TRBJ2-5; the match to TRBD1 covers 7 bases. The J call is doubtful: the DNA matches TRBJ2-7 better. This CDR3 is built from 13 residues. Germline V gene lookup returns CDR1 SQVTM and CDR2 ANQGSEA. For the CDR3, the DNA is TGCAGCGTTGTCGGGACAGTCACCTACGAGCAGTACTTC. Its translation is CSVVGTVTYEQYF.